The clone carrying this T cell receptor beta chain was found many times. The antigen is undetermined. From RNA transcripts, TCR beta CDR3 regions were amplified. The HTBI primer set served for first-round RT-PCR of the TCR CDR3. Each CDR3 protein gets one entry after TCRdb re-called the multiplex PCR reads with MiXCR. This sample carries about 640,000 distinct CDR3 sequences, about a fifth of them seen once, and the ten largest clones take about 34%. The data are from a study of T cells in Graves' hyperthyroidism and ophthalmopathy. Germline values: CDR1 PRHDT, CDR2 FYEKMQ (reference sequence). CDR3 size: 15 residues. With 4 bases removed from V and 5 bases from J, the gap between germline ends came to 17 bases. The study's findings and limits: Most thyroid clonotypes with frequency above 0.001 were detected in blood.

With duration under 3 months, ophthalmopathy was active: Clinical Activity Score at least 3, NOSPECS at least 4. The material sequenced was blood. The TCR was taken from a young man with Graves' ophthalmopathy. The chain couples TRBV13 to TRBJ1-2; D uncertain. The CDR3 nucleotides read TGTGCCAGCAGCTCGCCCCGCGAGACACCTTATGGCTACACCTTC. As protein: CASSSPRETPYGYTF.